Below are 26 T cell receptor beta chains sequenced from a single sample in a study of OX40 agonist ivuxolimab in advanced cancers. Sequencing was performed with immunoSEQ multiplex PCR; in TCRdb, only in-frame clones are kept and a portion is missing. Here the sample spans roughly 30,000 clones, almost 85% being singletons. The material was CD4+ or CD8+ T cells sorted from blood, obtained in a trial of the OX40 agonist ivuxolimab. These receptors were obtained from an adult with an advanced solid tumor such as melanoma, head and neck, liver or kidney cancer.

The chain recombines TRBV4-3 with TRBJ2-2; D remains ambiguous. V dropped 1 base and J dropped 1 base, with 4 bases sitting between them. The CDR3 is made up of 14 amino acids. Germline lookup yields CDR1 LGHNA and CDR2 YSLEER. The CDR3 reads CASSQGWNTGELFF. CDR3 nucleotides: TGCGCCAGCAGCCAAGGGTGGAACACCGGGGAGCTGTTTTTT.

This clone was observed a handful of times. This rearrangement joins TRBV5-1 to TRBJ1-5; no clear D gene. V was clipped by 4 bases and J by 6 bases, with 14 bases between them. The CDR3 runs to 14 residues. The germline gives CDR1 SGHRS, CDR2 YFSETQ. CDR3 nucleotide sequence: TGCGCCAGCAGCGCCGACGGAGAGCGTCAGCCCCAGCATTTT. This sequence encodes CASSADGERQPQHF.

This sequence joins TRBV4-3 and TRBJ1-3, with D hard to call. The V end lost 2 bases, the J end lost 9 bases, and 20 bases lay between the germline ends. Germline V CDR1 and CDR2: LGHNA, YSLEER. CDR3 length equals 16 residues. CDR3 sequence: CASSQTPGSLRSTIYF. CDR3 in DNA: TGCGCCAGCAGCCAAACCCCGGGTTCTCTGAGGAGCACCATATATTTT.

This chain links TRBV19 with TRBJ1-1; D ambiguous. The V and J ends lost 5 bases and 9 bases respectively, with 13 bases between them. Germline V lookup: CDR1 LNHDA, CDR2 SQIVND (reference sequence). This CDR3 is 12 amino acids long. The CDR3 DNA reads as TGTGCCAGTAGTCTGGGGTTGACCCAAGCTTTCTTT. It codes for CASSLGLTQAFF.

The rearrangement joins TRBV29-1 to TRBJ2-1; 10 positions match TRBD2. In germline, CDR1 is SQVTM, CDR2 ANQGSEA. The CDR3 loop spans 18 amino acids. V lost 3 bases to trimming and J lost 3 bases; unmatched junction nucleotides: 14. In nucleotides, the CDR3 is TGCAGCGTTGAGTTCGGAGCGGGAGGGCCGATAGGCTACAATGAGCAGTTCTTC. Protein: CSVEFGAGGPIGYNEQFF.

In DNA form, the CDR3 reads TGTGCCAGCAGCTTAGCTCGGACGGGGGACACTGAAGCTTTCTTT. Its protein product is CASSLARTGDTEAFF. V usage is TRBV7-9 and J usage is TRBJ1-1; a weak D match, TRBD1 (5 bases). Trimming left V 0 bases short and J 3 bases short, with 11 bases between. The germline gives CDR1 SEHNR, CDR2 FQNEAQ (reference sequence). This CDR3 comprises 15 residues.

The chain has TRBV4-1 and TRBJ2-3; D could derive from TRBD1 or TRBD2 (5 bases each). V gave up 3 bases and J gave up 1 base, with 8 bases separating them. Germline V CDR1 and CDR2: MGHRA, YSYEKL. The CDR3 loop spans 14 amino acids. The CDR3 here is CASSQGPGTDTQYF. Here the CDR3 DNA reads TGCGCCAGCAGCCAGGGACCCGGCACAGATACGCAGTATTTT.

The gene calls are TRBV19 and TRBJ1-2; no clear D. Germline CDR1 is LNHDA and CDR2 is SQIVND (reference sequence). This CDR3 comprises 13 residues. Between the trimmed V and J ends, which lost 5 bases and 4 bases, there was a span of 11 bases. CDR3 bases: TGTGCCAGTAGTCCCCTTCCTTTCTATGGCTACACCTTC. It is translated as CASSPLPFYGYTF.

In its sample, this clone was seen a few times. The chain recombines TRBV19 with TRBJ1-5; D remains unclear. This CDR3 is 15 amino acids long. The germline V and J ends were trimmed by 3 bases and 2 bases, with 11 bases remaining between them. The germline V gene encodes CDR1 LNHDA and CDR2 SQIVND (reference sequence). CDR3 region: CASSIGVYGNQPQHF. CDR3 nucleotide sequence: TGTGCCAGTAGTATCGGAGTTTATGGCAATCAGCCCCAGCATTTT.

The chain recombines TRBV6-4 with TRBJ1-5, with D maybe TRBD1 (6 bases). V was trimmed by 6 bases and J by 6 bases, leaving 12 bases between them. The CDR3 has 13 residues. CDR1 MRHNA and CDR2 SNTAGT come from the germline V gene. The CDR3 bases are TGTGCCAGCAGCCCCACAGGGAGTCAGCCCCAGCATTTT. Amino acids: CASSPTGSQPQHF.

The chain couples TRBV28 to TRBJ2-4; 7 bases map to TRBD1. The CDR3 spans 16 residues. V gave up 5 bases and J gave up 2 bases; unmatched junction bases: 9. Looked up from germline, CDR1 is MDHEN and CDR2 is SYDVKM. CDR3 loop: CASSVFPQGTKNIQYF. The CDR3 region has the DNA TGTGCCAGCAGTGTCTTCCCACAGGGGACCAAAAACATTCAGTACTTC.

V usage is TRBV4-1 and J usage is TRBJ1-5; TRBD1 aligns across 10 bases. The CDR3 is made up of 15 amino acids. Germline lookup yields CDR1 MGHRA and CDR2 YSYEKL. The V gene end was trimmed by 4 bases and the J gene end by 6 bases; junction bases not matched to a gene: 6. The CDR3 DNA reads as TGCGCCAGCAGCCCCGACAGGGGGCCGGGTCAGCCCCAGCATTTT. Amino acid sequence: CASSPDRGPGQPQHF.

The V and J genes are TRBV6-1 and TRBJ2-5; no definite D call. Germline CDR1 reads MNHNS; CDR2 reads SASEGT. Trimming pared 5 bases from V and 5 bases from J, leaving 6 bases between. This CDR3 spans 11 amino acids. In DNA, the CDR3 is TGTGCCAGCAGTTTGTGGGAGACCCAGTACTTC. This encodes CASSLWETQYF.

The chain is built from TRBV6-6 and TRBJ2-1; 10 bases match TRBD2. The CDR3 consists of 16 residues. Germline CDR1 MNHNY, CDR2 SVGAGI (reference sequence). After removal of 8 bases from V and 5 bases from J, the junction contained 12 bases not matched to a gene. The CDR3 here is CASLLDLAGVDNEQFF. As DNA, the CDR3 is TGTGCCAGCTTGCTTGATCTAGCGGGGGTGGACAATGAGCAGTTCTTC.

The chain links TRBV7-9 to TRBJ2-3, with D possibly being TRBD1 (6 bases). V was shortened by 2 bases and J by 1 base, with 13 bases between the two germline ends. This CDR3 spans 16 amino acids. Per the germline V gene, CDR1 is SEHNR and CDR2 is FQNEAQ (reference sequence). Written as DNA, the CDR3 is TGTGCCAGCAGCTTACTGAAAGGGGGTGGCACAGATACGCAGTATTTT. It is translated as CASSLLKGGGTDTQYF.

The table lists this clone with a count of one. The chain employs TRBV15 and TRBJ2-1; no reliable D call. In germline, CDR1 is LNHNV, CDR2 YYDKDF (reference sequence). Trimming took off 5 bases at V and 8 bases at J, with 7 bases between the two ends. The CDR3 has 11 residues. The CDR3: CATSLADEQFF. The CDR3 DNA sequence: TGTGCCACCAGCCTGGCCGATGAGCAGTTCTTC.

The rearrangement links TRBV6-5 to TRBJ2-3; possible D gene TRBD2, 8 bases. Trimming removed 5 bases from V and 4 bases from J, with 16 bases in between. From germline, CDR1 is MNHEY and CDR2 SVGAGI. The CDR3 covers 15 residues. In nucleotides, the CDR3 is TGTGCCAGCAGTCTAACGGGAGGGGGCGCAGATACGCAGTATTTT. It translates to CASSLTGGGADTQYF.

This clone was seen a handful of times. The genes are TRBV11-3 and TRBJ2-1, with 7 bases fitting TRBD2. This CDR3 has 16 amino acids. V gave up 5 bases and J gave up 0 bases; unmatched junction bases: 7. Per germline, CDR1 SGHNT and CDR2 YENEEA. The CDR3 nucleotides read TGTGCCAGCAGCCCCTGGGGCGGGAGCTCCTACAATGAGCAGTTCTTC. It translates to CASSPWGGSSYNEQFF.

The table lists this clone with a few counts. The chain is built from TRBV7-3 and TRBJ2-3; a weak D match, TRBD2 (6 bases). V was clipped by 2 bases and J by 5 bases, with 14 bases between them. CDR3 length: 15 amino acids. The germline CDR1 and CDR2 sequences are SGHTA and FQGTGA. CDR3 nucleotides: TGTGCCAGCAGCTTAGCGTCGGGAGCTGGAGATACGCAGTATTTT. Its translation: CASSLASGAGDTQYF.

This clone was detected only a few times. The chain uses TRBV6-5 and TRBJ2-5; the D is unclear. The CDR3 consists of 10 residues. Germline loops: CDR1 MNHEY, CDR2 SVGAGI. V lost 2 bases and J lost 8, with 3 bases in between. The CDR3 nucleotides are TGTGCCAGCAGTTACCCCACCCAGTACTTC. Protein: CASSYPTQYF.

V usage is TRBV9 and J usage is TRBJ1-4; maybe TRBD1 (5 bases). The CDR3 has 13 amino acids. V shed 3 bases and J shed 6 bases, with 9 bases lying between them. Germline-derived CDR1 and CDR2 are SGDLS and YYNGEE. The chain's CDR3 is CASSGGTYEKLFF. The CDR3 DNA is TGTGCCAGCAGCGGGGGGACTTATGAAAAACTGTTTTTT. Filled out from reference TRBV9 and TRBJ1-4, the complete variable domain reads DSGVTQTPKHLITATGQRVTLRCSPRSGDLSVYWYQQSLDQGLQFLIQYYNGEERAKGNILERFSAQQFPDLHSELNLSSLELGDSALYFCASSGGTYEKLFFGSGTQLSVL.

The genes are TRBV10-3 and TRBJ2-7; D not certain. Germline V lookup: CDR1 ENHRY, CDR2 SYGVKD. There are 12 residues in the CDR3. V was pared by 5 bases and J by 6 bases, with 11 bases between. The CDR3 region is CAISPQEPEQYF. CDR3 DNA sequence: TGTGCCATCAGTCCTCAGGAGCCCGAGCAGTACTTC.

Within the sample, this clone is medium-sized. The V gene is TRBV11-3, the J gene TRBJ2-7; the match to TRBD2 covers 7 bases. The CDR3 is 11 residues long. CDR1 and CDR2 (germline): SGHNT, YENEEA. V shed 4 bases, J shed 7 bases, and the junction held 1 base outside the gene matches. CDR3 sequence (DNA): TGTGCCAGCAGCTCGGGACTAGAGCAGTACTTC. Protein: CASSSGLEQYF.

V is TRBV27 and J is TRBJ2-7, with no clear D. V lost 2 bases to trimming and J lost 2 bases, with 7 bases between them. Germline CDR1 reads MNHEY; CDR2 reads SMNVEV (reference sequence). The CDR3 length is 13 residues. The CDR3 loop is CASSLSRTYEQYF. The CDR3 DNA reads as TGTGCCAGCAGTTTAAGCAGGACCTACGAGCAGTACTTC.

V and J are TRBV7-2 and TRBJ2-5; possible D gene TRBD1, 6 bases. V dropped 6 bases and J dropped 2 bases, with 10 bases sitting between them. Looked up from germline, CDR1 is SGHTA and CDR2 is FQGNSA. The CDR3 spans 13 residues. This CDR3 is CASRLTGQETQYF. In DNA form, the CDR3 reads TGTGCCAGCAGGCTTACAGGGCAAGAGACCCAGTACTTC. The complete variable domain, with remaining parts taken from reference TRBV7-2 and TRBJ2-5, reads GAGVSQSPSNKVTEKGKDVELRCDPISGHTALYWYRQSLGQGLEFLIYFQGNSAPDKSGLPSDRFSAERTGGSVSTLTIQRTQQEDSAVYLCASRLTGQETQYFGPGTRLLVL.

This chain links TRBV14 with TRBJ2-5; D might be TRBD2 (5 bases). Trimming cost V 2 bases and J 5 bases, with 9 bases left between them. Germline V gene data show CDR1 as SGHDN and CDR2 as FVKESK. This CDR3 spans 13 amino acids. The CDR3: CASSQWSGETQYF. The CDR3 DNA is TGTGCCAGCAGCCAATGGTCGGGGGAGACCCAGTACTTC.